Reported below is one TCR beta chain. This entry is derived from a study of control samples from healthy donors and cancer patients. The repertoire was sequenced with immunoSEQ multiplex PCR; TCRdb's copy has only in-frame clones and lacks some. The repertoire holds roughly 30,000 clones, with approximately 95% as singletons. This sequence was found in a man aged 35 to 55 with colorectal cancer. The sample consisted of PBMCs.

CDR3 in amino acids: CASSLGLRGEAFF. The CDR3 DNA reads TGTGCCAGCAGCCTGGGGTTGAGGGGTGAAGCTTTCTTT. The J gene is TRBJ1-1, the V gene TRBV28, with D tentatively TRBD1 (5 bases). The germline V gene encodes CDR1 MDHEN and CDR2 SYDVKM. Trimming took off 6 bases at V and 7 bases at J, with 15 bases between the two ends. The CDR3 runs 13 residues.